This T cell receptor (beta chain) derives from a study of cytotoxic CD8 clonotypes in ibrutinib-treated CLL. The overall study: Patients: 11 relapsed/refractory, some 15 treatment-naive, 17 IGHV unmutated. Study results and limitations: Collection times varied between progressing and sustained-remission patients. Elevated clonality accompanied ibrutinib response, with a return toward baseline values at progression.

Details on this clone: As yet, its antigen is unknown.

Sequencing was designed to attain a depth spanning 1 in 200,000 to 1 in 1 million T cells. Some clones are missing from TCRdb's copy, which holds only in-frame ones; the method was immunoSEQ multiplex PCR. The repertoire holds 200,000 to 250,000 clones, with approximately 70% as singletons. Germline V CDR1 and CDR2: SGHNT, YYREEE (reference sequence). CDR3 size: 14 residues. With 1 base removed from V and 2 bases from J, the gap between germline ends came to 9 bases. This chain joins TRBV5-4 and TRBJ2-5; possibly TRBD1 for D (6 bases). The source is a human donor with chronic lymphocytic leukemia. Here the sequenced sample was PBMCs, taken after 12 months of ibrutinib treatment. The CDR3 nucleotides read TGTGCCAGCAGCTTGACAGGGTCACAAGAGACCCAGTACTTC. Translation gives CASSLTGSQETQYF.